The 13 T cell receptor beta chains reported below all come from one sample, sequenced in a study of regulatory T cells in long-lasting Graves disease (dated by TCRdb to the early 2020s). The sample's time point label is to be understood as: persistent/refractory GD, antithyroid drugs over 5 years with positive TRAb. For both TCR sequencing and RNA sequencing, RNA was extracted from PBMCs in TRIzol. The library relied on multiplex PCR. These reads were obtained on an Illumina HiSeq 4000. iRepertoire HTBI primers and Arm-PCR amplification of CDR3 regions were used to construct TCR beta libraries. TCRdb reprocessed the public reads (quality trimming at Q25 with fastp, clone calling with MiXCR) and kept in-frame beta chains. When rows share a CDR3 protein, they turn into one entry using the most common DNA and genes. For this sample there are approximately 350,000 distinct CDR3 sequences; 23% appear just once. The ten largest clonotypes hold 25% to 30% of the sample.

The specimen was peripheral blood mononuclear cells (PBMCs), collected when the disease was refractory, from a patient treated with antithyroid drugs. The receptor set was obtained from a woman between 35 and 50 years old with Graves disease. Donor details come from another sample of the same person, matched by shared clones.

This clonotype appeared a few times. This chain connects TRBV5-1 to TRBJ2-7; tentative D call: TRBD2 (7 bases). The CDR3 loop spans 15 amino acids. The V end lost 0 bases, the J end lost 6 bases, and 16 bases lay between the germline ends. Germline CDR1 is SGHRS and CDR2 is YFSETQ. In nucleotides, the CDR3 is TGCGCCAGCAGCTTGGCCCAGGGAGGGGGTTCCGAGCAGTACTTC. Translating gives CASSLAQGGGSEQYF. Based on the CDR3 plus reference TRBV5-1 and TRBJ2-7, the full variable domain is KAGVTQTPRYLIKTRGQQVTLSCSPISGHRSVSWYQQTPGQGLQFLFEYFSETQRNKGNFPGRFSGRQFSNSRSEMNVSTLELGDSALYLCASSLAQGGGSEQYFGPGTRLTVT.

This clonotype was seen repeatedly, ten times or more. The CDR3 sequence is CASSVLAGVQYEQYF. The DNA of the CDR3 is TGTGCCAGCAGTGTTCTAGCGGGAGTTCAGTACGAGCAGTACTTC. The chain has TRBV6-1 and TRBJ2-7; 10 bases align to TRBD2. The CDR3 is made up of 15 amino acids. Germline V lookup: CDR1 MNHNS, CDR2 SASEGT. V shed 4 bases, J shed 4 bases, and the junction held 7 bases outside the gene matches.

This clonotype was detected many times. This chain links TRBV10-3 with TRBJ2-5; no definite D call. The CDR3 covers 12 residues. CDR1 and CDR2 (germline): ENHRY, SYGVKD. Trimming shortened V by 0 bases and J by 5 bases, and 4 bases separated the two germline ends. The CDR3 protein is CAISESRETQYF. As DNA, the CDR3 is TGTGCCATCAGTGAGTCGAGGGAGACCCAGTACTTC.

This clonotype was detected ten times or more. This rearrangement joins TRBV28 to TRBJ1-5; D is undetermined. This CDR3 has 13 amino acids. Germline V gene lookup returns CDR1 MDHEN and CDR2 SYDVKM. The V end lost 2 bases, the J end lost 11 bases, and 13 bases lay between the germline ends. DNA for the CDR3: TGTGCCAGCAGTTTAATTCCCGATATGTCCCAGCATTTT. Protein product: CASSLIPDMSQHF.

This clonotype came up many times. The chain carries TRBV6-1 and TRBJ2-7; 13 bases match TRBD2. This CDR3 spans 19 amino acids. V lost 8 bases to trimming and J lost 5 bases; unmatched junction nucleotides: 21. CDR1 is MNHNS, CDR2 SASEGT, per germline. CDR3: CASSTSDLLLAGGTDEQYF. CDR3 nucleotides: TGTGCCAGCTCCACCTCAGATCTCCTACTAGCGGGAGGGACCGACGAGCAGTACTTC.

The V gene is TRBV27, the J gene TRBJ1-1; 8 bases are a match to TRBD1. In germline, CDR1 is MNHEY, CDR2 SMNVEV (reference sequence). There are 13 residues in the CDR3. The V and J ends lost 6 bases and 6 bases, in that order; junction bases with no gene match: 6. CDR3 protein: CASRRTGIPEAFF. The CDR3 DNA is TGTGCCAGCAGGAGGACAGGGATTCCTGAAGCTTTCTTT.

The CDR3 DNA follows: TGTGCCAGCAGCCAAGGGGACTATGGCTACACCTTC. Translation: CASSQGDYGYTF. The V and J genes are TRBV4-2 and TRBJ1-2; D is uncertain. The CDR3 totals 12 residues. Germline V gives CDR1 LGHNA, CDR2 YNFKEQ. V was shortened by 1 base and J by 3 bases, with 3 bases between the two germline ends.

Concerning this clonotype itself: Germline is not matched at one junction end, which may reflect a read error. The chain links TRBV28 to TRBJ2-1; TRBD2 aligns across 11 bases. Per the germline V gene, CDR1 is MDHEN and CDR2 is SYDVKM. The CDR3 is 11 residues long. The DNA for the CDR3 is TGCACTAGCGGGGGAAACAATGAGCAGTTCTTC. It yields the protein CTSGGNNEQFF. Based on the CDR3 plus reference TRBV28 and TRBJ2-1, the full variable domain is DVKVTQSSRYLVKRTGEKVFLECVQDMDHENMFWYRQDPGLGLRLIYFSYDVKMKEKGDIPEGYSVSREKKERFSLILESASTNQTSMYLCTSGGNNEQFFGPGTRLTVL.

This clonotype was counted at least ten times. The chain carries TRBV6-1 and TRBJ2-7, with 9 bases that match TRBD1. Germline-derived CDR1 and CDR2 are MNHNS and SASEGT. The CDR3 sequence is 15 residues long. The trim removed 5 bases at V and 3 bases at J, leaving 8 bases unmatched. CDR3 residues: CASSPWMGQGYEQYF. DNA for the CDR3: TGTGCCAGCAGTCCCTGGATGGGACAGGGCTACGAGCAGTACTTC.

This clonotype was counted at least ten times. The rearrangement uses TRBV5-1 and TRBJ2-7; no firm D call. CDR1 is SGHRS, CDR2 YFSETQ, per germline. With 5 bases removed from V and 2 bases from J, the gap between germline ends came to 17 bases. The CDR3 consists of 15 residues. The CDR3 DNA sequence: TGCGCCAGCAGGTCGCAGCTTCCTGGAGCCTACGAGCAGTACTTC. This encodes CASRSQLPGAYEQYF.

The rearrangement links TRBV20-1 to TRBJ2-6; D is unresolved. Per germline, CDR1 DFQATT and CDR2 SNEGSKA (reference sequence). V was pared by 6 bases and J by 0 bases, with 9 bases between. The CDR3 loop spans 14 amino acids. CDR3 amino acids: CSAPPLSGANVLTF. DNA of the CDR3: TGCAGTGCCCCTCCTCTCTCTGGGGCCAACGTCCTGACTTTC.

This clonotype occurred a few times. The chain recombines TRBV28 with TRBJ2-1; a weak D match, TRBD1 (6 bases). V dropped 6 bases and J dropped 9 bases, with 42 bases sitting between them. Germline V gene lookup returns CDR1 MDHEN and CDR2 SYDVKM. The CDR3 has 22 residues. The CDR3 sequence is CASRTGFWTKLPPPRGFGEQFF. The CDR3, as DNA: TGTGCCAGCAGAACAGGGTTTTGGACCAAACTACCACCGCCCCGGGGATTTGGTGAGCAGTTCTTC.

This clonotype was seen at least ten times. V usage is TRBV6-5 and J usage is TRBJ2-5, with 7 bases aligning to TRBD1. Germline V gene sequence: CDR1 MNHEY, CDR2 SVGAGI. This CDR3 is built from 15 residues. J gave up 2 bases and V 0 bases, and 3 bases lay outside the gene matches. The CDR3 coding sequence is TGTGCCAGCAGTTACTCGAGGGGGCGGCAAGAGACCCAGTACTTC. This gives the protein CASSYSRGRQETQYF.